A single sample is the source of the 32 T cell receptor beta chains below, sequenced in a study of CD8 T cells in Susac syndrome. After extraction with the RNeasy kit, about 0.45 to 1 ug of the RNA was reverse transcribed using random hexamers. TCRdb called the immunoSEQ multiplex PCR reads again in MiXCR, with one record for every CDR3 protein. The sample shows 65,000 to 90,000 distinct CDR3 sequences, about 95% of them seen only once. Sequencing was carried out using CD8+ T cells from PBMCs. The receptor set was obtained from a human donor with multiple sclerosis.

This clonotype was seen just once. The chain recombines TRBV5-1 with TRBJ2-7, with D hard to call. Trimming shortened V by 3 bases and J by 5 bases, and 15 bases separated the two germline ends. Looked up from germline, CDR1 is SGHRS and CDR2 is YFSETQ. The CDR3 is made up of 14 amino acids. CDR3 amino acids: CASSSHLGQNEQYF. CDR3 bases: TGCGCCAGCAGCTCCCACCTGGGCCAGAACGAGCAGTACTTC.

The chain couples TRBV29-1 to TRBJ1-4, with D possibly being TRBD1 (6 bases). The CDR3 extends over 15 amino acids. Germline lookup yields CDR1 SQVTM and CDR2 ANQGSEA. Trimming removed 0 bases from V and 1 base from J, with 9 bases in between. CDR3 residues: CSVEEGAGTNEKLFF. The DNA of the CDR3 is TGCAGCGTTGAAGAGGGGGCTGGAACTAATGAAAAACTGTTTTTT.

The chain carries TRBV6-1 and TRBJ2-7, with no clear D. This CDR3 is 13 amino acids long. V was trimmed by 8 bases and J by 3 bases, leaving 14 bases between them. Germline V gene lookup returns CDR1 MNHNS and CDR2 SASEGT. Written as DNA, the CDR3 is TGTGCCAGCCTCCGGACGGCCGACTACGAGCAGTACTTC. Translating gives CASLRTADYEQYF.

The chain joins TRBV13 to TRBJ1-1; TRBD1 agrees at 7 bases. Trimming cost V 4 bases and J 5 bases; bases outside gene matches: 13. Germline V lookup: CDR1 PRHDT, CDR2 FYEKMQ (reference sequence). The length of the CDR3 is 16 residues. CDR3 in amino acids: CASSSLLRQGGTEAFF. CDR3 DNA: TGTGCCAGCAGCTCTCTTTTGCGACAGGGAGGAACTGAAGCTTTCTTT.

The rearrangement uses TRBV19 and TRBJ2-3; the D is unclear. This CDR3 is built from 14 residues. Germline CDR1 is LNHDA and CDR2 is SQIVND (reference sequence). V lost 2 bases and J 4 bases, leaving 10 bases between the germline ends. The CDR3 loop reads CASSIYGFADTQYF. The CDR3 DNA is TGTGCCAGTAGTATATACGGGTTCGCAGATACGCAGTATTTT.

V gene TRBV7-9 combines with J gene TRBJ2-7; the match to TRBD2 covers 9 bases. CDR1 is SEHNR and CDR2 is FQNEAQ in the germline V gene (reference sequence). Trimming cost V 3 bases and J 0 bases; bases outside gene matches: 3. The CDR3 runs 15 residues. DNA of the CDR3: TGTGCCAGCAGCTTTGGTAGCGGGAGCTCCTACGAGCAGTACTTC. This gives the protein CASSFGSGSSYEQYF.

The CDR3: CASSDNRGDYEQYF. CDR3 nucleotide sequence: TGTGCCAGCAGTGACAACAGGGGGGACTACGAGCAGTACTTC. The chain combines TRBV6-2 or TRBV6-3 with TRBJ2-7; 8 bases line up with TRBD1. The CDR3 extends over 14 amino acids. J gave up 3 bases and V 5 bases, and 6 bases lay outside the gene matches. From germline, CDR1 is MNHEY and CDR2 SVGEGT.

The chain uses TRBV10-1 and TRBJ2-3, with D hard to call. The CDR3 runs 15 residues. V was cut by 5 bases and J by 4 bases, with 16 bases left in between. Germline V CDR1 and CDR2: WNHNN, SYGVQD (reference sequence). The CDR3 coding sequence is TGCGCCAGCAGTACGGGCCGAATGGAAGCAGATACGCAGTATTTT. Its protein product is CASSTGRMEADTQYF.

The chain recombines TRBV6-5 with TRBJ2-1, with 7 bases lining up with TRBD1. Trimming took 2 bases from V and 8 from J; bases not matched to a gene: 3. Germline values: CDR1 MNHEY, CDR2 SVGAGI. The CDR3 consists of 13 residues. Here the CDR3 DNA reads TGTGCCAGCAGTTACGATACAGGGGATGAGCAGTTCTTC. Protein product: CASSYDTGDEQFF.

This chain links TRBV30 with TRBJ2-1; D gene uncertain. The CDR3 totals 13 residues. CDR1 is GTSNPN, CDR2 SVGIG, per germline (reference sequence). V was trimmed by 5 bases and J by 6 bases, leaving 14 bases between them. CDR3 residues: CAWLASASNEQFF. The CDR3 nucleotides read TGTGCCTGGTTGGCTTCGGCTTCCAATGAGCAGTTCTTC.

This chain links TRBV29-1 with TRBJ2-3; 7 bases fit TRBD1. J was trimmed by 4 bases and V by 0 bases; bases with no gene match: 13. Germline CDR1 reads SQVTM; CDR2 reads ANQGSEA. The CDR3 covers 17 residues. The CDR3 sequence is CSVEDTGIGTEADTQYF. CDR3 DNA: TGCAGCGTTGAAGATACGGGGATAGGGACAGAAGCAGATACGCAGTATTTT.

The J gene is TRBJ2-5, the V gene TRBV2, with 8 bases lining up with TRBD2. After removal of 8 bases from V and 2 bases from J, the junction contained 10 bases not matched to a gene. Germline loops: CDR1 SNHLY, CDR2 FYNNEI. The CDR3 consists of 15 residues. CDR3 sequence: CASPGSGGRQETQYF. The CDR3 DNA reads as TGTGCCAGCCCGGGGAGTGGCGGGAGGCAAGAGACCCAGTACTTC.

The chain has TRBV27 and TRBJ1-1; D might be TRBD1 (6 bases). Germline CDR1 is MNHEY and CDR2 is SMNVEV (reference sequence). The CDR3 loop spans 16 amino acids. V lost 5 bases and J lost 2, with 18 bases in between. This CDR3 reads CASSIGTQPSNTEAFF. CDR3 DNA sequence: TGTGCCAGCAGTATTGGGACACAACCTTCTAACACTGAAGCTTTCTTT.

The genes are TRBV4-1 and TRBJ1-4; 7 positions agree with TRBD1. J gave up 5 bases and V 0 bases, and 3 bases lay outside the gene matches. In germline, CDR1 is MGHRA, CDR2 YSYEKL. There are 15 residues in the CDR3. CDR3 in DNA: TGCGCCAGCAGCCAAGATGGGACAGCCAATGAAAAACTGTTTTTT. Encoded protein: CASSQDGTANEKLFF.

This chain joins TRBV4-1 and TRBJ2-7; possibly TRBD1 for D (6 bases). V was shortened by 1 base and J by 2 bases, with 9 bases between the two germline ends. The CDR3 sequence is 14 residues long. Germline V lookup: CDR1 MGHRA, CDR2 YSYEKL. The CDR3 coding sequence is TGCGCCAGCAGCCAAGGCCAGGGGACCTACGAGCAGTACTTC. Amino acid sequence: CASSQGQGTYEQYF.

The chain carries TRBV6-5 and TRBJ2-5; TRBD2 agrees at 11 bases. V shed 7 bases and J 2 bases; nucleotides not matched to a gene: 6. Germline V gene data show CDR1 as MNHEY and CDR2 as SVGAGI. CDR3 length equals 15 residues. The CDR3 is CASNLAGGLQETQYF. The DNA for the CDR3 is TGTGCCAGCAACCTAGCGGGGGGCCTTCAAGAGACCCAGTACTTC.

This chain connects TRBV2 to TRBJ2-7, with D tentatively TRBD1 (6 bases). In germline, CDR1 is SNHLY, CDR2 FYNNEI. The V end was cut by 8 bases, the J end by 0 bases, with 11 bases between. The CDR3 is 13 amino acids. The CDR3 here is CASVRDNSYEQYF. DNA of the CDR3: TGTGCCAGCGTCCGGGACAACTCCTACGAGCAGTACTTC.

This rearrangement joins TRBV6-2 or TRBV6-3 to TRBJ2-7; 9 nucleotides line up with TRBD1. This CDR3 spans 14 amino acids. Trimming removed 0 bases from V and 6 bases from J; junction bases left unmatched: 3. In germline, CDR1 is MNHEY, CDR2 SVGEGT. In DNA, the CDR3 is TGTGCCAGCAGTTACTCGGGACAGGGTCGCGAGCAGTACTTC. Its translation: CASSYSGQGREQYF.

A single count supports this clonotype. The J gene is TRBJ2-3, the V gene TRBV30; D remains unclear. Germline CDR1 reads GTSNPN; CDR2 reads SVGIG (reference sequence). The CDR3 runs to 12 residues. Trimming took 1 base from V and 2 from J, leaving 4 bases between them. The CDR3 sequence: CAWSGFTDTQYF. CDR3 bases: TGTGCCTGGAGTGGGTTCACAGATACGCAGTATTTT.

The chain is built from TRBV29-1 and TRBJ1-2; D remains unclear. Germline assignment: CDR1 SQVTM and CDR2 ANQGSEA. Trimming took 7 bases from V and 6 from J, leaving 12 bases between them. This CDR3 is built from 11 residues. The CDR3 here is CSASGANGYTF. The CDR3 bases are TGCAGCGCCTCGGGAGCGAATGGCTACACCTTC.

V is TRBV27 and J is TRBJ1-2; 7 nucleotides match TRBD1. CDR1 MNHEY and CDR2 SMNVEV come from the germline V gene (reference sequence). With 6 bases clipped from V and 8 bases from J, the junction kept 3 bases outside the gene matches. This CDR3 spans 11 amino acids. The CDR3: CASSTGAGYTF. CDR3 DNA: TGTGCCAGCAGCACAGGGGCCGGCTACACCTTC.

The CDR3 region has the DNA TGCGCCAGTCCACCCTCGACAGGGTGGTCGAACACCGGGGAGCTGTTTTTT. Its translation is CASPPSTGWSNTGELFF. The rearrangement joins TRBV23-1 to TRBJ2-2, with 7 nucleotides matching TRBD1. TRBV23-1 falls under the ORF class, with uncertain function. The length of the CDR3 is 17 residues. V was pared by 9 bases and J by 0 bases, with 13 bases of the junction left unmatched.

CDR3 in amino acids: CSRGADNEQFF. CDR3 DNA sequence: TGCAGCCGGGGAGCCGACAATGAGCAGTTCTTC. The V and J genes are TRBV20-1 and TRBJ2-1, with D tentatively TRBD2 (5 bases). Germline CDR1 and CDR2: DFQATT and SNEGSKA (reference sequence). The CDR3 spans 11 residues.

The chain employs TRBV6-5 and TRBJ2-3, with D possibly being TRBD2 (5 bases). The CDR3 has 17 residues. Trimming shortened V by 0 bases and J by 1 base, and 14 bases separated the two germline ends. Germline V lookup: CDR1 MNHEY, CDR2 SVGAGI. This CDR3 is CASSYSPPSRGTDTQYF. In DNA, the CDR3 is TGTGCCAGCAGTTACTCTCCCCCTAGCAGAGGCACAGATACGCAGTATTTT.

The chain is built from TRBV6-5 and TRBJ2-2, with D hard to call. The length of the CDR3 is 12 residues. V was shortened by 5 bases and J by 5 bases, with 6 bases between the two germline ends. CDR1 is MNHEY, CDR2 SVGAGI, per germline. CDR3 in amino acids: CASSLMTGELFF. The CDR3 region has the DNA TGTGCCAGCAGTCTGATGACCGGGGAGCTGTTTTTT.

The chain couples TRBV28 to TRBJ2-2; D perhaps matches TRBD1 (5 bases). The V gene lost 6 bases and the J gene lost 4 bases, with 18 bases spanning the gap. Germline-derived CDR1 and CDR2 are MDHEN and SYDVKM. The CDR3 is made up of 16 amino acids. CDR3 protein: CASRTSPAGITGELFF. The DNA of the CDR3 is TGTGCCAGCAGAACATCCCCCGCAGGGATCACCGGGGAGCTGTTTTTT. Based on the CDR3 plus reference TRBV28 and TRBJ2-2, the full variable domain is DVKVTQSSRYLVKRTGEKVFLECVQDMDHENMFWYRQDPGLGLRLIYFSYDVKMKEKGDIPEGYSVSREKKERFSLILESASTNQTSMYLCASRTSPAGITGELFFGEGSRLTVL.

This clonotype was picked up one time. The chain recombines TRBV9 with TRBJ1-2; D remains unclear. Trimming shortened V by 7 bases and J by 8 bases, and 12 bases separated the two germline ends. Germline CDR1 SGDLS, CDR2 YYNGEE. This CDR3 spans 11 amino acids. CDR3 region: CASATPGGYTF. The CDR3 bases are TGTGCCAGCGCTACCCCCGGCGGCTACACCTTC.

This chain joins TRBV29-1 and TRBJ1-2; TRBD1 matches 8 bases. V dropped 0 bases and J dropped 6; count of bases not matched to a gene: 3. This CDR3 is 13 amino acids long. The V gene's germline CDR1 is SQVTM and CDR2 ANQGSEA. The CDR3 coding sequence is TGCAGCGTTGAAGAGCCAGGGGGCAATGGCTACACCTTC. This codes for CSVEEPGGNGYTF.

The chain combines TRBV27 with TRBJ1-5; D remains unclear. Germline CDR1 is MNHEY and CDR2 is SMNVEV (reference sequence). Trimming removed 7 bases at V and 1 base at J, with 8 bases between. The CDR3 runs to 13 residues. This chain's CDR3 is CASMQGSNQPQHF. CDR3 bases: TGTGCCAGCATGCAAGGGAGCAATCAGCCCCAGCATTTT.

The V gene is TRBV7-9, the J gene TRBJ2-7; 7 nucleotides agree with TRBD2. Per germline, CDR1 SEHNR and CDR2 FQNEAQ (reference sequence). J gave up 5 bases and V 6 bases, and 25 bases lay outside the gene matches. The CDR3 length is 19 residues. The CDR3 sequence is CASSSYPGLAEQSPHEQYF. DNA of the CDR3: TGTGCCAGCAGTTCCTACCCCGGGCTAGCGGAGCAGAGCCCCCACGAGCAGTACTTC.

V usage is TRBV29-1 and J usage is TRBJ1-1; 10 positions match TRBD1. This CDR3 region has 15 residues. The trim removed 5 bases at V and 3 bases at J, leaving 9 bases unmatched. CDR1 is SQVTM, CDR2 ANQGSEA, per germline. The CDR3 is CSVTGTGESYTEAFF. CDR3 DNA: TGCAGCGTTACCGGGACAGGGGAATCCTACACTGAAGCTTTCTTT.

The gene calls are TRBV30 and TRBJ2-1; TRBD2 aligns across 14 bases. The CDR3 length is 16 residues. Germline V gene lookup returns CDR1 GTSNPN and CDR2 SVGIG (reference sequence). The J segment lost 8 bases and the V segment lost 1 base, leaving 7 bases of the junction unmatched. CDR3 sequence: CAWSDRGLAGVDEQFF. For the CDR3, the DNA is TGTGCCTGGAGTGACAGGGGACTAGCGGGAGTCGATGAGCAGTTCTTC.